Below are 14 T cell receptor beta chains sequenced from a single sample in a study of T cells in women clearing cervical HPV infection. Sequencing used immunoSEQ multiplex PCR; TCRdb keeps in-frame clones, though not all of them. The table for this sample gives about 40,000 clones. The specimen was blood buffy coat. The receptors here all came from a woman between 18 and 69 years old with a cervical HPV16 infection that either progressed to CIN3+ or cleared (not recorded which).

About this clone: Sequencing ends 3 residues short of the CDR3 end; the germline J gene provides the rest. V and J are TRBV7-3 and TRBJ1-2, with D perhaps TRBD1 (5 bases). In germline, CDR1 is SGHTA, CDR2 FQGTGA. The CDR3 spans 13 residues. The chain's CDR3 is CASSLGGVNDYTF. CDR3 DNA (partial): TGTGCCAGCAGCTTGGGGGGGGTCAATGAC.

This clone shows up as medium-sized by frequency. The read ends 3 residues early relative to the CDR3; the germline J gene fills the gap. This chain links TRBV2 with TRBJ2-3; 12 bases match TRBD2. The V and J ends lost 6 bases and 4 bases, in that order; junction bases with no gene match: 8. Germline values: CDR1 SNHLY, CDR2 FYNNEI. This CDR3 has 16 amino acids. Partial CDR3 DNA: TGTGCCAGCAGGTACCGGACTAGCGGGATGGCAGATACG. Translated: CASRYRTSGMADT. The complete CDR3 sequence is CASRYRTSGMADTQYF. The full variable domain, rest sourced from reference TRBV2 and TRBJ2-3, is EPEVTQTPSHQVTQMGQEVILRCVPISNHLYFYWYRQILGQKVEFLVSFYNNEISEKSEIFDDQFSVERPDGSNFTLKIRSTKLEDSAMYFCASRYRTSGMADTQYFGPGTRLTVL.

In the case of this clone: The CDR3 end is not reached by the read, which stops 3 residues before it; the germline J gene fills it in. The chain uses TRBV10-1 and TRBJ1-1; D is possibly TRBD1 (6 bases). Looked up from germline, CDR1 is WNHNN and CDR2 is SYGVQD (reference sequence). This CDR3 region has 19 residues. The V gene lost 7 bases and the J gene lost 7 bases, with 34 bases spanning the gap. Partial CDR3 DNA: TGCGCCAGCACTTTACCTATATCGGACAGTTGGTGTCGGCCCGATGAA. Amino acids: CASTLPISDSWCRPDE. The full-length CDR3 reads as CASTLPISDSWCRPDEAFF.

Concerning this clone: The sequenced fragment ends 3 residues before the CDR3 boundary, so the rest is inferred from the germline J gene. This chain links TRBV10-2 with TRBJ2-1; 7 nucleotides align to TRBD2. Germline trimming cut 6 bases from V and 7 bases from J; bases unmatched to any gene: 6. Germline CDR1 and CDR2: WSHSY and SAAADI. This CDR3 region has 13 residues. CDR3 DNA, as far as it was read: TGCGCCAGCAGCCTCTGGGAGGGGAATGAG. Translating gives CASSLWEGNE. The full CDR3 is CASSLWEGNEQFF.

Notes on this clone: The CDR3 end lies 3 residues beyond the end of the read and is filled in from the germline J gene. The V gene is TRBV7-6, the J gene TRBJ2-7; no definite D call. This CDR3 is built from 9 residues. Trimming shortened V by 10 bases and J by 3 bases, and 4 bases separated the two germline ends. Germline CDR1 SGHVS, CDR2 FNYEAQ. The CDR3 protein is CAILYEQYF. CDR3 bases read: TGTGCCATCCTCTACGAG.

Details on this clone: The CDR3 end falls 3 residues outside the read, so it is completed with the germline J gene. The chain combines TRBV7-8 with TRBJ1-5; TRBD1 might be the D (5 bases). The CDR3 has 15 amino acids. Trimming stripped 0 bases from V and 3 bases from J, with 9 bases between. From germline, CDR1 is SGHVS and CDR2 FQNEAQ. The CDR3 DNA, read in part, is TGTGCCAGCAGCTTAGCGCTGGGGCACAATCAGCCC. Its protein is CASSLALGHNQP. The entire CDR3 is CASSLALGHNQPQHF.

The part of the CDR3 DNA that was read is TGTGCCAGCAGCAGACAGCTTCAAGAGACC. Its protein product is CASSRQLQET. The full CDR3 sequence reads CASSRQLQETQYF. V is TRBV14 and J is TRBJ2-5; D is possibly TRBD1 (5 bases). The CDR3 is cut off 3 residues early in the read; its end comes from the germline J gene. Deletions cut 5 bases from V and 2 bases from J, with 9 bases between. Germline V CDR1 and CDR2: SGHDN, FVKESK. The CDR3 has 13 amino acids.

Comment on this clone: The read terminates 3 residues before the CDR3 end, so the remaining end is supplied by the germline J gene. The J gene is TRBJ2-1, the V gene TRBV19; maybe TRBD1 (5 bases). The V and J ends lost 3 bases and 5 bases respectively, with 11 bases between them. The CDR3 has 14 amino acids. Germline V lookup: CDR1 LNHDA, CDR2 SQIVND (reference sequence). CDR3 DNA (partial): TGTGCCAGTAGTATGACAGCGAGGAACAATGAG. The encoded protein is CASSMTARNNE. The CDR3 as a whole reads CASSMTARNNEQFF. Looking up the rest from reference TRBV19 and TRBJ2-1 gives the full variable domain: DGGITQSPKYLFRKEGQNVTLSCEQNLNHDAMYWYRQDPGQGLRLIYYSQIVNDFQKGDIAEGYSVSREKKESFPLTVTSAQKNPTAFYLCASSMTARNNEQFFGPGTRLTVL.

With respect to this clone: The CDR3 goes on 3 residues after the read ends, and that part is filled in from the germline J gene. The V call is TRBV7-2, the J call TRBJ1-2; no reliable D call. CDR1 is SGHTA and CDR2 is FQGNSA in the germline V gene. The CDR3 runs 11 residues. Incomplete CDR3 DNA: TGTGCCAGCAGCGTGCGGCACCAC. Its protein product is CASSVRHH. The CDR3, in full, reads CASSVRHHYTF.

Of note for this clone: The DNA ends 3 residues before the CDR3 does, and the rest of the CDR3 is filled in from the germline J gene. This chain joins TRBV20-1 and TRBJ1-2, with 10 bases matching TRBD1. Germline values: CDR1 DFQATT, CDR2 SNEGSKA (reference sequence). Trimming took 1 base from V and 4 from J; bases not matched to a gene: 6. The CDR3 consists of 15 residues. The CDR3 bases that were read are TGCAGTGCTAGAGCCTGGACAGGGGGAGGCTATGGC. It encodes CSARAWTGGGYG. The CDR3 in full is CSARAWTGGGYGYTF.

In the case of this clone: Read coverage stops 3 residues before the CDR3 terminus; the germline J gene supplies the remainder. The chain carries TRBV2 and TRBJ1-4; TRBD1 is a possible D gene (6 bases). This CDR3 has 15 residues. Germline lookup yields CDR1 SNHLY and CDR2 FYNNEI. CDR3 in amino acids: CASSASGAKYSPLFF. CDR3 DNA, as far as it was read: TGTGCCAGCAGTGCCTCAGGGGCAAAATATTCACCA.

Comments on this clone: The CDR3 end falls 3 residues outside the read, so it is completed with the germline J gene. The genes are TRBV2 and TRBJ2-7; 13 bases are shared with TRBD2. Germline V gene lookup returns CDR1 SNHLY and CDR2 FYNNEI. V was pared by 3 bases and J by 3 bases, with 5 bases of the junction left unmatched. The CDR3 contains 16 residues. The part of the CDR3 DNA that was read is TGTGCCAGCAGTGACCGGGGACTAGCGGGACGCTACGAG. Its protein product is CASSDRGLAGRYE. The CDR3 as a whole reads CASSDRGLAGRYEQYF.

Details on this clone: The CDR3 goes on 3 residues after the read ends, and that part is filled in from the germline J gene. V usage is TRBV27 and J usage is TRBJ2-3; D possibly corresponds to TRBD1 (5 bases). Trimming took 2 bases from V and 2 from J, leaving 8 bases between them. The CDR3 sequence is 14 residues long. Germline CDR1 and CDR2: MNHEY and SMNVEV (reference sequence). The part of the CDR3 DNA that was read is TGTGCCAGCAGTTTACAAGGGGACACAGATACG. Its translation is CASSLQGDTDT. The full CDR3 sequence reads CASSLQGDTDTQYF.

In the case of this clone: A junction boundary mismatches the germline segment, possibly from a read error. Read coverage stops 3 residues before the CDR3 terminus; the germline J gene supplies the remainder. The identical CDR3 is also encoded by other nucleotide sequences in the sample. The gene calls are TRBV18 and TRBJ1-3, with 7 bases identical to TRBD1. The CDR3 loop spans 19 amino acids. From germline, CDR1 is KGHSH and CDR2 LQKENI. The chain's CDR3 is CASSPNGDRAFSSGNTIYF. The sequenced part of the CDR3 DNA is TGTGCCAGCTCACCTAACGGAGACAGGGCCTTCAGCTCTGGAAACACA.